The 12 T cell receptor beta chains below come from one sample, sequenced in a study of blood T cell repertoires in COVID-19. TCRdb's table, derived via immunoSEQ multiplex PCR, lists solely in-frame clones and lacks some. The sample holds tens of thousands of clones, 91% seen once. Material for sequencing was peripheral blood. These receptors came from a human donor with active COVID-19. The donor label of this sample is uncertain.

This rearrangement joins TRBV2 to TRBJ2-2, with D unclear. This CDR3 is 16 amino acids long. V was trimmed by 7 bases and J by 2 bases, leaving 17 bases between them. CDR1 is SNHLY and CDR2 is FYNNEI in the germline V gene. Here the CDR3 reads CASNGLRRSNTGELFF. Written as DNA, the CDR3 is TGTGCCAGCAACGGGTTGAGGCGATCAAACACCGGGGAGCTGTTTTTT.

The chain has TRBV10-1 and TRBJ1-3, with a tentative D call TRBD1 (6 bases). V was pared by 6 bases and J by 5 bases, with 11 bases between. Germline V gives CDR1 WNHNN, CDR2 SYGVQD (reference sequence). The CDR3 sequence is 13 residues long. CDR3 region: CASSGTSRNTIYF. The CDR3, as DNA: TGCGCCAGCAGCGGGACAAGCCGAAACACCATATATTTT.

The chain links TRBV19 to TRBJ1-2; a weak D match, TRBD1 (5 bases). The V end lost 7 bases, the J end lost 0 bases, and 21 bases lay between the germline ends. CDR3 length: 17 residues. CDR1 and CDR2 from the germline V gene are LNHDA and SQIVND (reference sequence). The CDR3 nucleotides read TGTGCCAGTACCCCGGCGGGGGTTTCGTGGGCTAACTATGGCTACACCTTC. Protein sequence: CASTPAGVSWANYGYTF.

The chain uses TRBV4-1 and TRBJ1-5; a possible D gene is TRBD1 (6 bases). The CDR3 length is 16 residues. With 0 bases removed from V and 2 bases from J, the gap between germline ends came to 11 bases. Germline V gene sequence: CDR1 MGHRA, CDR2 YSYEKL. The CDR3 loop is CASSQEGPGGNQPQHF. The CDR3 coding sequence is TGCGCCAGCAGCCAAGAAGGACCAGGGGGCAATCAGCCCCAGCATTTT.

The chain has TRBV6-1 and TRBJ1-1; D call uncertain. CDR1 and CDR2 from the germline V gene are MNHNS and SASEGT. Between the trimmed V and J ends, which lost 2 bases and 4 bases, there was a span of 11 bases. The length of the CDR3 is 14 residues. The chain's CDR3 is CASSENSGSTEAFF. The CDR3 DNA reads TGTGCCAGCAGTGAAAATTCCGGGAGCACTGAAGCTTTCTTT.

The chain recombines TRBV24-1 with TRBJ2-5, with a possible D match to TRBD1 (7 bases). CDR1 KGHDR and CDR2 SFDVKD come from the germline V gene. V shed 2 bases and J shed 5 bases, with 17 bases lying between them. The CDR3 loop spans 16 amino acids. The CDR3 region has the DNA TGTGCCACCAGTGATTCAGACAGGGCGGGGCGGGAGACCCAGTACTTC. Protein product: CATSDSDRAGRETQYF.

The rearrangement uses TRBV4-2 and TRBJ1-3; D is unresolved. The germline V gene has CDR1 LGHNA and CDR2 YNFKEQ. The germline V and J ends were trimmed by 4 bases and 0 bases, with 19 bases remaining between them. The CDR3 covers 18 residues. Written as DNA, the CDR3 is TGTGCCAGCAGCCCCCCCTTGGAGTGGAAGCCCTCTGGAAACACCATATATTTT. This translates into CASSPPLEWKPSGNTIYF.

The chain joins TRBV9 to TRBJ1-4; 7 positions agree with TRBD1. The junction had 3 bases not matched to a gene; V was cut back by 0 bases and J by 4 bases. The germline gives CDR1 SGDLS, CDR2 YYNGEE. The CDR3 totals 15 residues. CDR3 bases: TGTGCCAGCAGCGTAGAGGGGGCTGGTAATGAAAAACTGTTTTTT. Protein: CASSVEGAGNEKLFF.

The genes are TRBV11-2 and TRBJ2-5; 7 nucleotides line up with TRBD1. The CDR3 contains 14 residues. Germline V gene lookup returns CDR1 SGHAT and CDR2 FQNNGV. The ends lost 5 bases at V and 0 bases at J; junction bases unmatched: 3. CDR3 sequence (DNA): TGTGCCAGCAGCCCGACAGGGTACCAAGAGACCCAGTACTTC. Protein product: CASSPTGYQETQYF.

V is TRBV30 and J is TRBJ1-3; 7 bases are shared with TRBD1. Germline CDR1 and CDR2: GTSNPN and SVGIG (reference sequence). The length of the CDR3 is 17 residues. V was pared by 1 base and J by 0 bases, with 9 bases of the junction left unmatched. Here the CDR3 DNA reads TGTGCCTGGAGTGGAAAGGCAGGGGGTTACTCTGGAAACACCATATATTTT. This sequence encodes CAWSGKAGGYSGNTIYF.

V gene TRBV3-1 (or the pseudogene TRBV3-2) combines with J gene TRBJ2-7, with 11 bases lining up with TRBD1. With 10 bases clipped from V and 5 bases from J, the junction kept 16 bases outside the gene matches. This CDR3 has 16 amino acids. Germline V gene lookup returns CDR1 LGHDT and CDR2 YNNKEL (reference sequence). Here the CDR3 DNA reads TGTGCCACCTCACCCGCGGGGACAGGGGGATCTCACGAGCAGTACTTC. Translating gives CATSPAGTGGSHEQYF.

The chain is built from TRBV14 and TRBJ2-1, with TRBD1 identical over 10 bases. The V and J ends lost 1 base and 9 bases, in that order; junction bases with no gene match: 3. The CDR3 is made up of 14 amino acids. CDR1 is SGHDN and CDR2 is FVKESK in the germline V gene. The chain's CDR3 is CASSQATGGGEQFF. Written as DNA, the CDR3 is TGTGCCAGCAGCCAAGCGACAGGGGGCGGTGAGCAGTTCTTC.